Following are 28 T cell receptor beta chains from one sample sequenced in a study of technical replicates of blood from a few donors. Method: immunoSEQ multiplex PCR; TCRdb's copy keeps in-frame clones and lacks some. The sample comprises some 89,000 clones, about 95% of which are singletons, and less than 0.4% rests with the top ten. Material for sequencing was T cells isolated from PBMCs. The receptors derive from a human donor in good health.

The rearrangement joins TRBV19 to TRBJ2-7, with D maybe TRBD1 (6 bases). Trimming pared 1 base from V and 2 bases from J, leaving 15 bases between. This CDR3 has 16 amino acids. CDR1 LNHDA and CDR2 SQIVND come from the germline V gene (reference sequence). The CDR3: CASSIALQGIPYEQYF. Written as DNA, the CDR3 is TGTGCCAGTAGTATAGCCTTACAGGGAATCCCCTACGAGCAGTACTTC.

This clone was counted once. V is TRBV6-5 and J is TRBJ2-7; 10 bases match TRBD2. From germline, CDR1 is MNHEY and CDR2 SVGAGI. The CDR3 runs to 15 residues. Germline trimming cut 0 bases from V and 2 bases from J; bases unmatched to any gene: 1. For the CDR3, the DNA is TGTGCCAGCAGTTACTCTAGCGGGAGGCCCTACGAGCAGTACTTC. It specifies CASSYSSGRPYEQYF.

The chain joins TRBV4-1 to TRBJ2-2; 7 bases match TRBD2. The ends lost 0 bases at V and 7 bases at J; junction bases unmatched: 11. This CDR3 is 17 amino acids long. Germline V gives CDR1 MGHRA, CDR2 YSYEKL. In DNA, the CDR3 is TGCGCCAGCAGCCAAGATTCGTCAGCGGGACCTTTCGGGGAGCTGTTTTTT. Amino acid sequence: CASSQDSSAGPFGELFF.

The rearrangement joins TRBV5-1 to TRBJ2-2, with D possibly matching TRBD1 (5 bases). CDR1 and CDR2 from the germline V gene are SGHRS and YFSETQ. Trimming took off 4 bases at V and 4 bases at J, with 11 bases between the two ends. The CDR3 is 14 residues long. This chain's CDR3 is CASSPSTGTGELFF. CDR3 in DNA: TGCGCCAGCAGCCCCTCTACAGGCACCGGGGAGCTGTTTTTT. The whole variable domain, filled in from reference TRBV5-1 and TRBJ2-2, reads KAGVTQTPRYLIKTRGQQVTLSCSPISGHRSVSWYQQTPGQGLQFLFEYFSETQRNKGNFPGRFSGRQFSNSRSEMNVSTLELGDSALYLCASSPSTGTGELFFGEGSRLTVL.

V and J are TRBV7-3 and TRBJ2-1; 11 bases match TRBD2. There are 19 residues in the CDR3. Germline values: CDR1 SGHTA, CDR2 FQGTGA. The V and J ends lost 1 base and 8 bases, in that order; junction bases with no gene match: 16. The CDR3: CASSLKSPGGSSGRYEQFF. CDR3 nucleotide sequence: TGTGCCAGCAGCTTAAAGTCCCCCGGAGGTTCTAGCGGGAGGTATGAGCAGTTCTTC.

V and J are TRBV19 and TRBJ1-5, with D possibly TRBD1 on 5 matching bases. CDR3 length equals 16 residues. Germline assignment: CDR1 LNHDA and CDR2 SQIVND (reference sequence). Trimming removed 0 bases from V and 7 bases from J, with 16 bases in between. The CDR3 coding sequence is TGTGCCAGTAGTATAGATCGGGGGGGAGGGGACCAGCCCCAGCATTTT. It yields the protein CASSIDRGGGDQPQHF.

The chain carries TRBV5-5 and TRBJ2-3, with D possibly being TRBD1 (6 bases). V lost 4 bases and J lost 3, with 12 bases in between. From germline, CDR1 is SGHKS and CDR2 YYEKEE (reference sequence). The CDR3 loop spans 14 amino acids. As DNA, the CDR3 is TGTGCCAGCAGCGGGGGCGAGGGGACAGATACGCAGTATTTT. It encodes CASSGGEGTDTQYF. Supplemented by reference TRBV5-5 and TRBJ2-3, the full variable domain reads DAGVTQSPTHLIKTRGQQVTLRCSPISGHKSVSWYQQVLGQGPQFIFQYYEKEERGRGNFPDRFSARQFPNYSSELNVNALLLGDSALYLCASSGGEGTDTQYFGPGTRLTVL.

The rearrangement uses TRBV27 and TRBJ2-3; TRBD2 matches 11 bases. Germline CDR1 MNHEY, CDR2 SMNVEV (reference sequence). Trimming cost V 3 bases and J 4 bases; bases outside gene matches: 9. This CDR3 is built from 17 residues. CDR3 amino acids: CASSFLWDSGRADTQYF. CDR3 nucleotides: TGTGCCAGCAGTTTCCTGTGGGATAGCGGGAGGGCAGATACGCAGTATTTT.

Details on this clone: This sample includes further DNA sequences coding for the same CDR3. This chain links TRBV6-5 with TRBJ2-1; 8 bases map to TRBD2. Germline CDR1 MNHEY, CDR2 SVGAGI. V shed 2 bases, J shed 0 bases, and the junction held 0 bases outside the gene matches. The length of the CDR3 is 15 residues. In DNA form, the CDR3 reads TGTGCCAGCAGTTACAGCGGGAGCTCCTACAATGAGCAGTTCTTC. The encoded protein is CASSYSGSSYNEQFF.

V is TRBV7-2 and J is TRBJ2-1; tentatively, D is TRBD2 (5 bases). The CDR3 loop spans 15 amino acids. Germline CDR1 and CDR2: SGHTA and FQGNSA. Trimming removed 4 bases from V and 3 bases from J, with 13 bases in between. The CDR3 coding sequence is TGTGCCAGCAGCTACCCCCTGACTAACTACAATGAGCAGTTCTTC. Its translation: CASSYPLTNYNEQFF.

The rearrangement joins TRBV4-1 to TRBJ1-2; 10 positions match TRBD1. The germline V gene encodes CDR1 MGHRA and CDR2 YSYEKL. V was clipped by 6 bases and J by 6 bases; unmatched bases: 7. The CDR3 consists of 14 residues. CDR3 nucleotide sequence: TGCGCCAGCAGTCAGACCGGGACAGGGGATGGCTACACCTTC. It codes for CASSQTGTGDGYTF.

The V gene is TRBV5-1, the J gene TRBJ2-7; D perhaps matches TRBD2 (5 bases). CDR3 size: 15 residues. Between the trimmed V and J ends, which lost 1 base and 7 bases, there was a span of 18 bases. Per the germline V gene, CDR1 is SGHRS and CDR2 is YFSETQ. CDR3 coding DNA: TGCGCCAGCAGCTTGTTCCTCACCTCTTCGGGGGAGCAGTACTTC. Its translation is CASSLFLTSSGEQYF.

The chain carries TRBV13 and TRBJ1-3, with D unclear. V lost 4 bases and J 0 bases, leaving 10 bases between the germline ends. This CDR3 spans 15 amino acids. Germline CDR1 reads PRHDT; CDR2 reads FYEKMQ (reference sequence). CDR3 sequence: CASSSRLISGNTIYF. In nucleotides, the CDR3 is TGTGCCAGCAGCTCACGACTGATCTCTGGAAACACCATATATTTT. The full variable domain, completed using reference TRBV13 and TRBJ1-3, is AAGVIQSPRHLIKEKRETATLKCYPIPRHDTVYWYQQGPGQDPQFLISFYEKMQSDKGSIPDRFSAQQFSDYHSELNMSSLELGDSALYFCASSSRLISGNTIYFGEGSWLTVV.

This clone was seen only once. V and J are TRBV29-1 and TRBJ2-1; no clear D gene. This CDR3 is built from 11 residues. Germline V CDR1 and CDR2: SQVTM, ANQGSEA. V dropped 3 bases and J dropped 4 bases, with 4 bases sitting between them. CDR3 region: CSVDPYNEQFF. The CDR3 DNA reads as TGCAGCGTTGACCCATACAATGAGCAGTTCTTC.

The DNA of the CDR3 is TGTGCCAGCAGCTCTTACAACAATGAGCAGTTCTTC. Its translation is CASSSYNNEQFF. J is TRBJ2-1 and V is TRBV6-5; no clear D. CDR1 and CDR2 from the germline V gene are MNHEY and SVGAGI. The CDR3 runs 12 residues. The germline V and J ends were trimmed by 6 bases and 5 bases, with 8 bases remaining between them.

The chain carries TRBV18 and TRBJ2-1, with 8 bases fitting TRBD1. The length of the CDR3 is 17 residues. The junction had 11 bases not matched to a gene; V was cut back by 0 bases and J by 7 bases. Germline loops: CDR1 KGHSH, CDR2 LQKENI. The CDR3, as DNA: TGTGCCAGCTCACCACCCAACAGGCGGACAGGGTCTAATGAGCAGTTCTTC. This translates into CASSPPNRRTGSNEQFF.

This clone was seen a single time. The chain couples TRBV16 to TRBJ1-5; TRBD1 matches 7 bases. The CDR3 spans 14 residues. Germline CDR1 reads KGHSY; CDR2 reads FQNENV. J was trimmed by 0 bases and V by 5 bases; bases with no gene match: 1. The CDR3 region has the DNA TGTGCCAGCAGCGGACAGGATAGCAATCAGCCCCAGCATTTT. Protein: CASSGQDSNQPQHF.

The chain recombines TRBV7-9 with TRBJ2-1, with D possibly matching TRBD1 (5 bases). Trimming stripped 1 base from V and 3 bases from J, with 7 bases between. Germline lookup yields CDR1 SEHNR and CDR2 FQNEAQ (reference sequence). The CDR3 extends over 14 amino acids. The CDR3 is CASSLVQGYNEQFF. The CDR3, as DNA: TGTGCCAGCAGCTTAGTCCAGGGCTACAATGAGCAGTTCTTC.

The V and J genes are TRBV9 and TRBJ2-3; 10 bases agree with TRBD1. V was pared by 3 bases and J by 3 bases, with 1 base of the junction left unmatched. This CDR3 region has 14 residues. Germline V gene data show CDR1 as SGDLS and CDR2 as YYNGEE. The CDR3 DNA sequence: TGTGCCAGCAGCGGACAGGGGGCTACAGATACGCAGTATTTT. Protein product: CASSGQGATDTQYF.

The CDR3 loop reads CASSSGADTEAFF. The CDR3 DNA is TGTGCCAGCAGTTCAGGGGCCGACACTGAAGCTTTCTTT. The chain couples TRBV7-3 to TRBJ1-1; weak D call: TRBD1 (6 bases). The V gene's germline CDR1 is SGHTA and CDR2 FQGTGA. The CDR3 sequence is 13 residues long. Deletions cut 6 bases from V and 3 bases from J, with 11 bases between.

This chain links TRBV5-1 with TRBJ1-5; 7 positions match TRBD1. Germline lookup yields CDR1 SGHRS and CDR2 YFSETQ. Unmatched junction bases numbered 3, after V lost 4 bases and J lost 5 bases. The CDR3 sequence is 13 residues long. CDR3 loop: CASSQGVDQPQHF. As DNA, the CDR3 is TGCGCCAGCAGCCAGGGGGTGGATCAGCCCCAGCATTTT.

The genes are TRBV19 and TRBJ1-5, with D hard to call. This CDR3 is 12 amino acids long. Germline loops: CDR1 LNHDA, CDR2 SQIVND (reference sequence). With 7 bases removed from V and 1 base from J, the gap between germline ends came to 5 bases. The CDR3 spells CASTGSNQPQHF. The CDR3 DNA sequence: TGTGCCAGTACGGGGAGCAATCAGCCCCAGCATTTT.

The chain recombines TRBV7-9 with TRBJ1-1; tentatively, D is TRBD1 (5 bases). V was cut by 1 base and J by 0 bases, with 9 bases left in between. There are 15 residues in the CDR3. CDR1 and CDR2 from the germline V gene are SEHNR and FQNEAQ (reference sequence). The CDR3 loop reads CASSLDGGLNTEAFF. As DNA, the CDR3 is TGTGCCAGCAGCTTAGACGGGGGTTTGAACACTGAAGCTTTCTTT.

This clone is a singleton in its sample. The chain has TRBV29-1 and TRBJ2-7; 7 nucleotides line up with TRBD1. Germline V gene sequence: CDR1 SQVTM, CDR2 ANQGSEA. CDR3 size: 14 residues. With V trimmed by 6 bases and J by 0 bases, 8 bases remained unmatched. The CDR3 reads CSVGPDRDSYEQYF. CDR3 DNA sequence: TGCAGCGTCGGACCCGACAGGGACTCCTACGAGCAGTACTTC.

The gene calls are TRBV10-1 and TRBJ2-2; D is perhaps TRBD1 (5 bases). Germline V gene data show CDR1 as WNHNN and CDR2 as SYGVQD (reference sequence). V lost 5 bases and J lost 3, with 7 bases in between. CDR3 size: 13 residues. DNA for the CDR3: TGCGCCAGCAGTAAAGGGGACACCGGGGAGCTGTTTTTT. As protein: CASSKGDTGELFF.

This clone was found once. The rearrangement uses TRBV27 and TRBJ1-3; 7 bases fit TRBD1. Germline CDR1 reads MNHEY; CDR2 reads SMNVEV (reference sequence). With 4 bases clipped from V and 0 bases from J, the junction kept 9 bases outside the gene matches. The CDR3 is made up of 17 amino acids. The CDR3 loop reads CASSSTGTADSGNTIYF. CDR3 DNA sequence: TGTGCCAGCAGTTCGACCGGGACAGCCGACTCTGGAAACACCATATATTTT.

The chain carries TRBV19 and TRBJ2-7; 10 nucleotides agree with TRBD1. J gave up 2 bases and V 3 bases, and 4 bases lay outside the gene matches. The CDR3 contains 15 residues. Germline assignment: CDR1 LNHDA and CDR2 SQIVND (reference sequence). CDR3 region: CASSIPTGGTYEQYF. The CDR3, as DNA: TGTGCCAGTAGTATCCCGACAGGGGGCACCTACGAGCAGTACTTC.

The chain combines TRBV18 with TRBJ1-2, with 9 bases fitting TRBD1. The CDR3 loop spans 13 amino acids. Germline assignment: CDR1 KGHSH and CDR2 LQKENI. V trimming: 6 bases; J trimming: 13 bases; junction bases outside the gene matches: 12. CDR3 bases: TGTGCCAGCTCGCCAGGACAGGGGTTTTTTCTCACCTTC. Its protein is CASSPGQGFFLTF.